The TCR beta chain under discussion was sequenced for a study of OX40 agonist ivuxolimab in advanced cancers. Study findings and constraints: The investigators did not determine what antigen specificity the expanded peripheral T cells had.

CDR3 length: 16 amino acids. The germline V gene encodes CDR1 SGDLS and CDR2 YYNGEE. V lost 0 bases, J lost 2 bases, and 13 bases lay in between. In regard to this clone: Its antigen remains unidentified.

Data came from immunoSEQ multiplex PCR; TCRdb stores just in-frame clones and leaves some out. This table holds 70,000 to 75,000 clones, around 83% found once. The TCR sequence derives from an adult with an advanced solid tumor such as melanoma, head and neck, liver or kidney cancer. Sequenced material: CD4+ or CD8+ T cells sorted from blood, taken in a trial of the OX40 agonist ivuxolimab. The gene calls are TRBV9 and TRBJ2-3; D gene unclear. The CDR3 protein is CASSVGRVPLTDTQYF. In nucleotides, the CDR3 is TGTGCCAGCAGCGTAGGTCGGGTTCCCCTCACAGATACGCAGTATTTT.